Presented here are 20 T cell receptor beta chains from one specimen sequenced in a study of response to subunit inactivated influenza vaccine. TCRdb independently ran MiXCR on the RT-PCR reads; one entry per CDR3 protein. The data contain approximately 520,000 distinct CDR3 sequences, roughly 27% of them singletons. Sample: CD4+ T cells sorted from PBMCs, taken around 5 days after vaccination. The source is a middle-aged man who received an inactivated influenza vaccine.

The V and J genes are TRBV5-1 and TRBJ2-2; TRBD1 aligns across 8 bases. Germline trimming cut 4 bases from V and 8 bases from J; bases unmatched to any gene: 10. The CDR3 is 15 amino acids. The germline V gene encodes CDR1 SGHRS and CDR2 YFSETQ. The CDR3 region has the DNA TGCGCCAGCAGCCCGACCGGACAGGGAGCGGGGGAGCTGTTTTTT. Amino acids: CASSPTGQGAGELFF.

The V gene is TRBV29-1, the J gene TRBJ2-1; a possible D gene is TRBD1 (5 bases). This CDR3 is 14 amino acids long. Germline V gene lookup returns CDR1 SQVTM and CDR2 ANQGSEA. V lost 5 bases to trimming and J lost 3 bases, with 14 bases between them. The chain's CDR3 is CSVLHRGYYNEQFF. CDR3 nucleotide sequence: TGCAGCGTTTTACATAGGGGTTACTACAATGAGCAGTTCTTC.

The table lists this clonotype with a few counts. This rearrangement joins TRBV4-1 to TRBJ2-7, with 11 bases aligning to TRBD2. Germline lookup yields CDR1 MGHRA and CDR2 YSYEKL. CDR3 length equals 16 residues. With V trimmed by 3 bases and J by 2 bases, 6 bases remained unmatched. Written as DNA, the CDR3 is TGCGCCAGCAGCCAGCCTAGCGGGAGGCGCCCCTACGAGCAGTACTTC. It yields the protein CASSQPSGRRPYEQYF.

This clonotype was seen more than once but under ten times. The CDR3 protein is CASRRDSYPEQYF. CDR3 in DNA: TGTGCCAGCCGCCGGGACTCCTACCCCGAGCAGTACTTC. The chain couples TRBV12-3 or TRBV12-4 to TRBJ2-7; weak D call: TRBD2 (6 bases). The CDR3 totals 13 residues. V was trimmed by 8 bases and J by 6 bases, leaving 17 bases between them.

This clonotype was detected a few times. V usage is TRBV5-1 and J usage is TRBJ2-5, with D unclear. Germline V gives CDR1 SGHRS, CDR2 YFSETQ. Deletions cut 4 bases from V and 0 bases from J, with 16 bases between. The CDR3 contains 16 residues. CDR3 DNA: TGCGCCAGCAGCGAAGGCATATCGGCTCACCAAGAGACCCAGTACTTC. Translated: CASSEGISAHQETQYF.

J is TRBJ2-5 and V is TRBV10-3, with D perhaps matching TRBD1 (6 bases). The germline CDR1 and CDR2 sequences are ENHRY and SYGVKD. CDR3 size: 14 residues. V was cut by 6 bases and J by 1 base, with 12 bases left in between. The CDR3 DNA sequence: TGTGCCATCAGAGACCGGGACACCCAAGAGACCCAGTACTTC. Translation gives CAIRDRDTQETQYF.

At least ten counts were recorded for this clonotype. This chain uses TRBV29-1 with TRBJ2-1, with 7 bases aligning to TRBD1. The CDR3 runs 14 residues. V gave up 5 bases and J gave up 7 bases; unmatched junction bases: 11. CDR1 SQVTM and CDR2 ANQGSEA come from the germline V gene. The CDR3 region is CSVIPNRGGNEQFF. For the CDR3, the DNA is TGCAGCGTTATCCCAAACAGGGGCGGAAATGAGCAGTTCTTC.

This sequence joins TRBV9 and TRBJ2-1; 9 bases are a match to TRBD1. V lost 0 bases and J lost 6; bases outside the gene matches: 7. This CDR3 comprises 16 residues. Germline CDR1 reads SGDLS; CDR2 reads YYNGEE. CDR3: CASSVAIQGASNEQFF. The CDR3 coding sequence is TGTGCCAGCAGCGTAGCCATACAGGGGGCTAGCAATGAGCAGTTCTTC. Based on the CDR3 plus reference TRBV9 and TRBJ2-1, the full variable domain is DSGVTQTPKHLITATGQRVTLRCSPRSGDLSVYWYQQSLDQGLQFLIQYYNGEERAKGNILERFSAQQFPDLHSELNLSSLELGDSALYFCASSVAIQGASNEQFFGPGTRLTVL.

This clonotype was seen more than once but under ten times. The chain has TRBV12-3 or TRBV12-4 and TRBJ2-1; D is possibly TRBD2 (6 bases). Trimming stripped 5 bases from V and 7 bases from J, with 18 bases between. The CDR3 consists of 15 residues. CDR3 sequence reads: CASSVEGMESNEQFF. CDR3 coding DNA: TGTGCCAGCAGTGTGGAGGGGATGGAGTCGAATGAGCAGTTCTTC.

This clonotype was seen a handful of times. The DNA of the CDR3 is TGTGCCAGCAGCCGCTCGGCGGCTGAAGCTTTCTTT. As protein: CASSRSAAEAFF. The V gene is TRBV3-1, the J gene TRBJ1-1; D is ambiguous. Looked up from germline, CDR1 is LGHDT and CDR2 is YNNKEL (reference sequence). Trimming took 4 bases from V and 6 from J, leaving 9 bases between them. This CDR3 comprises 12 residues.

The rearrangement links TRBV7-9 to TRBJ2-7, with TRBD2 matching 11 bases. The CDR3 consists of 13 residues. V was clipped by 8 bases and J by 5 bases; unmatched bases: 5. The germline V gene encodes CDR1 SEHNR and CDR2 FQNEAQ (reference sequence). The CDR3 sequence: CASLTSGRHEQYF. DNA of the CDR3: TGTGCCAGCCTCACTAGCGGGAGACACGAGCAGTACTTC.

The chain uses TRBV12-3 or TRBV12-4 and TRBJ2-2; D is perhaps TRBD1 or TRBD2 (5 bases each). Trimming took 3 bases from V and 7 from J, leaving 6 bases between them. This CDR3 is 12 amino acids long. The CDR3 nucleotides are TGTGCCAGCAGTTTGGGGGTCGGGGAGCTGTTTTTT. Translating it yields CASSLGVGELFF.

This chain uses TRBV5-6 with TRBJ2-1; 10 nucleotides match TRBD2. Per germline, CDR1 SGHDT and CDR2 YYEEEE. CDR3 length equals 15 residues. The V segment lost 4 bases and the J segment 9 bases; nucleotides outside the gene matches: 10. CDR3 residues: CASSRRLAGVSEQFF. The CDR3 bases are TGTGCCAGCAGCAGGCGGCTAGCGGGAGTTTCTGAGCAGTTCTTC.

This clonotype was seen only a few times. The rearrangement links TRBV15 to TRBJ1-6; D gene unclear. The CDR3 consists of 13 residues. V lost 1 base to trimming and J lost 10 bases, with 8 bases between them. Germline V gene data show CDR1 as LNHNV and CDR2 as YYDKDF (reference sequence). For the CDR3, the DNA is TGTGCCACCAGCAGAGCGGGAGGCTCACCCCTCCACTTT. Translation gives CATSRAGGSPLHF. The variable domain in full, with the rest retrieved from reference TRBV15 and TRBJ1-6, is DAMVIQNPRYQVTQFGKPVTLSCSQTLNHNVMYWYQQKSSQAPKLLFHYYDKDFNNEADTPDNFQSRRPNTSFCFLDIRSPGLGDTAMYLCATSRAGGSPLHFGNGTRLTVT.

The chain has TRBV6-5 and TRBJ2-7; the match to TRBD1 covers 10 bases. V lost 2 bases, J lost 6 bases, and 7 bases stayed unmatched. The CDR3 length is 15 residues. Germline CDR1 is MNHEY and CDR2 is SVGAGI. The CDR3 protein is CASSYDRGQMGEQYF. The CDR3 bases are TGTGCCAGCAGTTACGACAGGGGGCAAATGGGCGAGCAGTACTTC.

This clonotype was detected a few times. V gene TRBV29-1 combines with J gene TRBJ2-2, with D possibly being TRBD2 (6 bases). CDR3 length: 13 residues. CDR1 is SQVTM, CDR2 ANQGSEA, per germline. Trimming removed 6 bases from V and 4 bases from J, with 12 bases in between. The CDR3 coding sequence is TGCAGCGTAGCCCGGGGGACCACCGGGGAGCTGTTTTTT. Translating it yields CSVARGTTGELFF.

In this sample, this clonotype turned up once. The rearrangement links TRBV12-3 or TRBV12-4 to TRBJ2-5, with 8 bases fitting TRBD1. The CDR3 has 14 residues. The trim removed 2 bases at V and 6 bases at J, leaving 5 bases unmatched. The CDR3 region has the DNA TGTGCCAGCAGTTTAACTGGACAGGGTCAGACCCAGTACTTC. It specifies CASSLTGQGQTQYF.

This CDR3 is CASWQAGEKLFF. The CDR3, as DNA: TGTGCCAGCTGGCAGGCCGGCGAAAAACTGTTTTTT. The genes are TRBV3-1 and TRBJ1-4; D gene uncertain. The CDR3 is 12 residues long. V was cut by 8 bases and J by 8 bases, with 12 bases left in between. Germline V gene lookup returns CDR1 LGHDT and CDR2 YNNKEL (reference sequence).

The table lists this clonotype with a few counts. This chain's CDR3 is CAWSVGGGEQYF. DNA for the CDR3: TGTGCCTGGAGTGTGGGGGGTGGCGAGCAGTACTTC. V is TRBV30 and J is TRBJ2-7; weak D call: TRBD2 (6 bases). CDR3 length equals 12 residues. The V end lost 0 bases, the J end lost 6 bases, and 9 bases lay between the germline ends. The germline gives CDR1 GTSNPN, CDR2 SVGIG (reference sequence).

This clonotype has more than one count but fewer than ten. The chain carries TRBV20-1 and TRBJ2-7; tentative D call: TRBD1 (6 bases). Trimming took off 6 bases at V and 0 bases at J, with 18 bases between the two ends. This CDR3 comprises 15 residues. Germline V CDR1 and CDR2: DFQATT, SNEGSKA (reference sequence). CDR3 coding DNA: TGCAGTGCAAGCAAGAGTGGGGGCGGCTCCTACGAGCAGTACTTC. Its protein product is CSASKSGGGSYEQYF.